This T cell receptor beta chain was identified in a study of human T cells and chemical hapten exposure. The CDR3 sequence is 19 residues long. In germline, CDR1 is KGHSH, CDR2 LQKENI. V lost 3 bases and J lost 4; bases outside the gene matches: 13. Study outcomes and limitations: Compared with pre-sensitization or healthy control sets, expanded TCRs clustered more.

This clonotype was detected ten times or more. Its antigen is unknown. TCRdb re-derived calls from the RACE reads in MiXCR, one entry per CDR3 protein. There are about 360,000 distinct CDR3 sequences in the sample; approximately 5.1% occur only once, and 2% to 2.5% lies in the top ten. Documented time point: patch test 1, 2 weeks after DPC sensitization. Treatment of the sample: therapeutic diphenylcyclopropenone sensitization with weekly scalp DPC. Specimen: whole blood, collected in connection with sensitization to the hapten diphenylcyclopropenone (DPC). The sequence derives from a woman in her forties or fifties with alopecia areata. Some clones in this sample may be carry-over from other donors' samples. The J gene is TRBJ2-3, the V gene TRBV18, with 13 bases identical to TRBD2. CDR3 protein: CASSPIPGLAGLQPDTQYF. The CDR3 DNA follows: TGTGCCAGCTCACCCATACCGGGACTAGCGGGACTCCAACCAGATACGCAGTATTTT.